A selection of T cell receptor beta chains follows, all from one sample in a study of T cell repertoires in cytomegalovirus infection. These receptors are not linked to any known antigen. MiXCR, run by TCRdb on the reads, gives a single entry per CDR3 protein. The table has some 940,000 distinct CDR3 sequences, roughly 31% seen once. Sequencing used cultured CD8+ T cells from PBMCs, obtained from culture after CMV antigen stimulation. Source of these receptors: a human donor in good health (CMV status not recorded). Some clones in this sample may be carry-over from other donors' samples. Each CDR3 is given with its conserved first and last residue. Fields, in order: J gene, clone size, V gene, D gene, CDR3 protein, CDR3 DNA. The D gene is left open where the match is weak. For some rows the clone size is stated as once, few or many, or as a class when expanded; others skip it.

J: TRBJ2-7
size: -
V: TRBV29-1
D: -
CDR3: CSGTGSRPPYEQYF
DNA: TGCAGCGGTACTGGTTCCAGGCCGCCCTACGAGCAGTACTTC

J: TRBJ1-1
size: -
V: TRBV5-4
D: TRBD1
CDR3: CASSYRGREAFF
DNA: TGTGCCAGCAGCTACAGGGGGCGCGAAGCTTTCTTT

J: TRBJ2-6
size: many
V: TRBV6-1
D: TRBD1
CDR3: CASRWTGDGANVLTF
DNA: TGTGCCAGCAGGTGGACAGGGGACGGGGCCAACGTCCTGACTTTC

J: TRBJ2-2
size: -
V: TRBV9
D: TRBD2
CDR3: CATSGDRAGELFF
DNA: TGTGCCACCAGCGGGGATAGGGCCGGGGAGCTGTTTTTT

J: TRBJ2-2
size: few
V: TRBV9
D: -
CDR3: CASSDGERGPTGELFF
DNA: TGTGCCAGCAGTGATGGGGAAAGGGGACCCACCGGGGAGCTGTTTTTT

J: TRBJ2-3
size: -
V: TRBV9
D: -
CDR3: CASTTGTARDTQYF
DNA: TGTGCCAGCACCACAGGGACGGCCAGAGATACGCAGTATTTT

J: TRBJ1-4
size: few
V: TRBV6-6
D: TRBD1
CDR3: CASTTGGEKLFF
DNA: TGTGCCAGCACCACAGGGGGGGAAAAACTGTTTTTT

J: TRBJ1-2
size: once
V: TRBV14
D: -
CDR3: CASSQANYLGGYTF
DNA: TGTGCCAGCAGCCAAGCGAATTATCTGGGAGGCTACACCTTC

J: TRBJ2-1
size: -
V: TRBV11-3
D: -
CDR3: CASSLRETNNEQFF
DNA: TGTGCCAGCAGCTTGCGGGAAACCAACAATGAGCAGTTCTTC

J: TRBJ2-1
size: -
V: TRBV9
D: TRBD1
CDR3: CASSDRGANEQFF
DNA: TGTGCCAGCAGCGACAGGGGTGCGAATGAGCAGTTCTTC

J: TRBJ1-2
size: few
V: TRBV12-3/TRBV12-4
D: -
CDR3: CASSYSRGANYGYTF
DNA: TGTGCCAGCAGTTACTCACGGGGCGCTAACTATGGCTACACCTTC

J: TRBJ1-2
size: many
V: TRBV7-2
D: TRBD1
CDR3: CASSFAGDSRKYGYTF
DNA: TGTGCCAGCAGCTTTGCAGGGGACAGTCGAAAGTATGGCTACACCTTC

J: TRBJ2-3
size: -
V: TRBV5-4
D: -
CDR3: CASSFGFSPTDTQYF
DNA: TGTGCCAGCAGCTTCGGCTTCTCCCCCACAGATACGCAGTATTTT

J: TRBJ1-1
size: few
V: TRBV29-1
D: TRBD1
CDR3: CSVFGTGQGGSTEAFF
DNA: TGCAGCGTCTTTGGCACGGGACAGGGAGGCAGCACTGAAGCTTTCTTT

J: TRBJ2-1
size: -
V: TRBV10-1
D: -
CDR3: CASSESASDRHYNEQFF
DNA: TGCGCCAGCAGTGAGTCGGCTAGCGATCGGCATTACAATGAGCAGTTCTTC

J: TRBJ2-6
size: -
V: TRBV6-2/TRBV6-3
D: -
CDR3: CASSIDRKTLRSGANVLTF
DNA: TGTGCCAGCAGTATAGACAGGAAGACCCTGCGCTCTGGGGCCAACGTCCTGACTTTC

J: TRBJ2-1
size: many
V: TRBV7-2
D: -
CDR3: CASSSPGIQSSYEQFF
DNA: TGTGCCAGCAGCTCACCCGGGATTCAAAGTAGTTATGAGCAGTTCTTC

J: TRBJ2-3
size: -
V: TRBV9
D: -
CDR3: CASSVALGDTQYF
DNA: TGTGCCAGCAGCGTAGCTTTGGGGGATACGCAGTATTTT

J: TRBJ1-1
size: few
V: TRBV12-3/TRBV12-4
D: -
CDR3: CASSPPRVGAFF
DNA: TGTGCCAGCAGTCCTCCCAGGGTGGGGGCTTTCTTT

J: TRBJ2-2
size: few
V: TRBV6-1
D: -
CDR3: CASEIHPANTGELFF
DNA: TGTGCCAGCGAGATTCACCCCGCGAACACCGGGGAGCTGTTTTTT

J: TRBJ2-4
size: many
V: TRBV10-3
D: TRBD2
CDR3: CAISMTKRGSKNIQYF
DNA: TGTGCCATCAGCATGACTAAGCGGGGTTCCAAAAACATTCAGTACTTC

J: TRBJ1-1
size: few
V: TRBV7-2
D: -
CDR3: CASSEIGGPFLVDTEAFF
DNA: TGTGCCAGCAGCGAAATCGGAGGGCCCTTCTTAGTAGATACTGAAGCTTTCTTT

J: TRBJ2-7
size: -
V: TRBV4-2
D: -
CDR3: CASSQGNYEQYF
DNA: TGTGCCAGCAGCCAGGGAAACTACGAGCAGTACTTC

J: TRBJ2-3
size: -
V: TRBV27
D: TRBD2
CDR3: CASITGGRNTQYF
DNA: TGTGCCAGCATCACGGGGGGGCGAAATACGCAGTATTTT

J: TRBJ2-5
size: -
V: TRBV11-2
D: -
CDR3: CASSLVVGFQETQYF
DNA: TGTGCCAGCAGCTTAGTTGTGGGATTCCAAGAGACCCAGTACTTC

J: TRBJ2-5
size: -
V: TRBV6-6
D: TRBD2
CDR3: CASSYSGVAGGETQYF
DNA: TGTGCCAGCAGTTACAGCGGAGTAGCGGGGGGTGAGACCCAGTACTTC

J: TRBJ2-5
size: once
V: TRBV29-1
D: -
CDR3: CSVRAPGLRETQYF
DNA: TGCAGCGTCAGAGCTCCGGGTCTACGGGAGACCCAGTACTTC

J: TRBJ2-5
size: -
V: TRBV5-1
D: -
CDR3: CASSQPTEDAYQETQYF
DNA: TGCGCCAGCAGCCAGCCGACCGAGGACGCGTACCAAGAGACCCAGTACTTC

J: TRBJ2-5
size: few
V: TRBV7-6
D: -
CDR3: CASSVQHGKTQYF
DNA: TGTGCCAGCAGCGTCCAACATGGGAAGACCCAGTACTTC

J: TRBJ2-1
size: -
V: TRBV5-1
D: -
CDR3: CASSLGPGVFYNEQFF
DNA: TGCGCCAGCAGCTTGGGTCCAGGAGTATTCTACAATGAGCAGTTCTTC

J: TRBJ2-1
size: -
V: TRBV14
D: TRBD2
CDR3: CASSQGLAGGFHEQFF
DNA: TGTGCCAGCAGCCAGGGACTAGCGGGGGGGTTCCATGAGCAGTTCTTC

J: TRBJ1-4
size: -
V: TRBV9
D: -
CDR3: CASSVATGVGPALNEKLFF
DNA: TGTGCCAGCAGCGTAGCTACGGGAGTAGGCCCCGCACTTAATGAAAAACTGTTTTTT

J: TRBJ1-5
size: -
V: TRBV27
D: -
CDR3: CASRQYSELLNQPQHF
DNA: TGTGCCAGCCGTCAATACTCGGAACTGCTCAATCAGCCCCAGCATTTT

J: TRBJ2-1
size: many
V: TRBV12-3/TRBV12-4
D: -
CDR3: CASSPPTGSYNEQFF
DNA: TGTGCCAGCAGCCCACCGACAGGTTCCTACAATGAGCAGTTCTTC

J: TRBJ1-2
size: -
V: TRBV6-2/TRBV6-3
D: -
CDR3: CASRYLTDPYGYTF
DNA: TGTGCCAGCAGATATCTAACAGATCCCTATGGCTACACCTTC

J: TRBJ1-1
size: few
V: TRBV12-3/TRBV12-4
D: -
CDR3: CASSIIYRNTEAFF
DNA: TGTGCCAGCAGTATTATTTACAGGAACACTGAAGCTTTCTTT

J: TRBJ1-2
size: few
V: TRBV4-1
D: -
CDR3: CASSHELGTLPNYGYTF
DNA: TGCGCCAGCAGCCACGAACTCGGGACTTTACCTAACTATGGCTACACCTTC

J: TRBJ1-1
size: -
V: TRBV10-1
D: -
CDR3: CASSPTGLFTEAFF
DNA: TGCGCCAGCAGTCCCACAGGCTTATTCACTGAAGCTTTCTTT

J: TRBJ1-6
size: -
V: TRBV15
D: -
CDR3: CATSRFHGGGARAPLHF
DNA: TGTGCCACCAGCAGATTTCATGGAGGGGGAGCTAGGGCACCCCTCCACTTT

J: TRBJ2-1
size: -
V: TRBV10-3
D: -
CDR3: CAITEDLSSYNEQFF
DNA: TGTGCCATCACCGAGGACCTCAGCTCCTACAATGAGCAGTTCTTC

J: TRBJ2-1
size: -
V: TRBV11-1
D: TRBD1
CDR3: CASRENRGMGYNEQFF
DNA: TGTGCCAGCAGGGAGAACAGGGGGATGGGGTACAATGAGCAGTTCTTC

J: TRBJ2-1
size: many
V: TRBV7-7
D: TRBD1
CDR3: CASSLRGRSNEQFF
DNA: TGTGCTAGCAGCTTGAGGGGGCGCAGCAATGAGCAGTTCTTC

J: TRBJ1-6
size: many
V: TRBV7-6
D: TRBD1
CDR3: CASTLTGDYNSPLHF
DNA: TGTGCCAGCACCCTTACAGGGGACTATAATTCACCCCTCCACTTT

J: TRBJ1-2
size: -
V: TRBV7-6
D: TRBD1
CDR3: CASSLGQGHDGYTF
DNA: TGTGCCAGCAGCTTGGGACAGGGTCATGATGGCTACACCTTC

J: TRBJ2-3
size: -
V: TRBV7-9
D: TRBD2
CDR3: CASSRTSGGPRDTQYF
DNA: TGTGCCAGCAGCCGAACTAGCGGGGGCCCCCGGGATACGCAGTATTTT

J: TRBJ2-1
size: few
V: TRBV6-5
D: -
CDR3: CASYPSGKSNYNEQFF
DNA: TGTGCCAGCTACCCATCAGGGAAATCAAACTACAATGAGCAGTTCTTC

J: TRBJ1-3
size: -
V: TRBV19
D: -
CDR3: CASSLQATGNTIYF
DNA: TGTGCCAGTAGTCTTCAGGCGACTGGAAACACCATATATTTT

J: TRBJ2-2
size: few
V: TRBV9
D: TRBD1
CDR3: CASSVPRTGANTGELFF
DNA: TGTGCCAGCAGCGTTCCAAGGACAGGGGCGAACACCGGGGAGCTGTTTTTT

J: TRBJ1-1
size: -
V: TRBV29-1
D: -
CDR3: CSVLAGNTEAFF
DNA: TGCAGCGTGCTAGCGGGGAACACTGAAGCTTTCTTT

J: TRBJ2-2
size: few
V: TRBV7-6
D: -
CDR3: CASSPSMAGELFF
DNA: TGTGCCAGCAGCCCATCTATGGCCGGGGAGCTGTTTTTT

J: TRBJ2-5
size: -
V: TRBV12-3/TRBV12-4
D: -
CDR3: CASSFQASLLEAQETQYF
DNA: TGTGCCAGCAGTTTCCAGGCCAGCCTTTTGGAGGCACAAGAGACCCAGTACTTC

J: TRBJ2-2
size: -
V: TRBV11-3
D: TRBD1
CDR3: CASSPHPTGGGELFF
DNA: TGTGCCAGCAGCCCTCATCCGACAGGGGGTGGGGAGCTGTTTTTT

J: TRBJ1-2
size: -
V: TRBV4-1
D: -
CDR3: CASSQAVGDISTGYTF
DNA: TGCGCCAGCAGCCAAGCCGTAGGGGACATATCAACTGGCTACACCTTC

J: TRBJ2-5
size: -
V: TRBV14
D: -
CDR3: CASSYRWEETQYF
DNA: TGTGCCAGCAGCTATAGGTGGGAAGAGACCCAGTACTTC

J: TRBJ2-5
size: few
V: TRBV9
D: TRBD2
CDR3: CASSIPSGGTETQYF
DNA: TGTGCCAGCAGCATCCCTAGCGGGGGGACAGAGACCCAGTACTTC

J: TRBJ2-5
size: -
V: TRBV27
D: -
CDR3: CASSLAGRHVAQYF
DNA: TGTGCCAGCAGTTTGGCAGGGCGGCATGTGGCCCAGTACTTC

J: TRBJ2-5
size: -
V: TRBV6-5
D: -
CDR3: CASSLNEQETQYF
DNA: TGTGCCAGCAGTTTGAATGAACAAGAGACCCAGTACTTC